Listed below are T cell receptor beta chains from one sample, sequenced in a study of neoadjuvant anti-PD-1 for oral cavity cancer. Using immunoSEQ multiplex PCR, the repertoire was profiled, and TCRdb retains in-frame clones only, with some absent. The sample has 14,000 to 15,000 clones, over 65% seen once. The input for sequencing was PBMCs, taken before nivolumab (anti-PD-1) treatment. These receptors came from a person aged 35-79 years with oral cavity squamous cell carcinoma. CDR3s include the opening cysteine and the closing phenylalanine or tryptophan.

>TRBV28
CASSPRDRFKSNQPQHF
>TRBV2
CASSEIPWTGESYEQYF
>TRBV5-4
CASSLELQGGGYTF
>TRBV30
CAWSGQAGANVLTF
>TRBV5-1
CASSLGGGYDYGYTF
>TRBV6-4
CASSDSGLASDTQYF
>TRBV2
CASSGQGRNQPQHF
>TRBV5-5
CASSWTGLNSYEQYF
>TRBV5-6
CASSSGPNQPQHF
>TRBV4-1
CASSQEDRRTYEQYF
>TRBV6-5
CASSYGQGLYEQYF
>TRBV7-8
CASSLTLFEKLFF
>TRBV12-5
CASGLAGRELFF
>TRBV28
CASSLWTGGNYGYTF
>TRBV21-1
CASSIRQGARVETQYF
>TRBV28
CASSRTPTNYGYTF
>TRBV2
CASNRESGANVLTF
>TRBV5-1
CASSITLAGGTYEQYF
>TRBV21-1
CASSKRVGANGELFF
>TRBV18
CASSPRVTGNTEAFF